These T cell receptor beta chains were read from a single sample in a study of long-term antiretroviral therapy in people with HIV. TCRdb keeps only in-frame clones here, not all; method: immunoSEQ multiplex PCR. The table records over 9,500 clones, 70% to 80% of them present only once. The sample here was unsorted PBMCs, taken 1.8 years before starting antiretroviral therapy. The receptors derive from a man aged 40-49 years with HIV. CDR3s include the opening cysteine and the closing phenylalanine or tryptophan. The D gene is left open where the match is weak. Size values are once, few and many counts, or a class for expanded clones, and some rows have none.

V: TRBV13; D: TRBD1; size: medium-sized; J: TRBJ2-7; length: 14; CDR3: CASRPGQGVNEQYF; DNA: TGTGCCAGCAGACCGGGACAGGGTGTAAACGAGCAGTACTTC
V: TRBV4-2; D: -; size: -; J: TRBJ2-3; length: 17; CDR3: CASSQDGGGTSTDTQYF; DNA: TGTGCCAGCAGCCAAGACGGAGGGGGCACTAGCACAGATACGCAGTATTTT
V: TRBV11-3; D: -; size: few; J: TRBJ2-2; length: 13; CDR3: CASSRTPTGELFF; DNA: TGTGCCAGCAGCCGGACCCCTACCGGGGAGCTGTTTTTT
V: TRBV25-1; D: -; size: few; J: TRBJ1-3; length: 15; CDR3: CASSEFTTGGNTIYF; DNA: TGTGCCAGCAGTGAATTTACGACCGGAGGAAACACCATATATTTT
V: TRBV25-1; D: -; size: -; J: TRBJ2-3; length: 14; CDR3: CASSATVSTDTQYF; DNA: TGTGCCAGCAGCGCGACCGTTAGCACAGATACGCAGTATTTT
V: TRBV4-1; D: TRBD1; size: -; J: TRBJ2-7; length: 15; CDR3: CASSRLQGQVREQYF; DNA: TGCGCCAGCAGCCGCTTACAGGGGCAGGTGAGGGAGCAGTACTTC
V: TRBV18; D: -; size: -; J: TRBJ1-5; length: 13; CDR3: CASSKGENQPQHF; DNA: TGTGCCAGCTCGAAGGGTGAGAATCAGCCCCAGCATTTT
V: TRBV19; D: -; size: few; J: TRBJ2-1; length: 15; CDR3: CASSRDEYLTNEQFF; DNA: TGTGCCAGTAGCAGGGACGAATATTTGACGAATGAGCAGTTCTTC
V: TRBV7-9; D: -; size: -; J: TRBJ1-1; length: 13; CDR3: CASSPLLNTEAFF; DNA: TGTGCCAGCAGCCCCCTTTTAAACACTGAAGCTTTCTTT
V: TRBV25-1; D: -; size: -; J: TRBJ1-1; length: 12; CDR3: CASSGRSPEAFF; DNA: TGTGCCAGCAGTGGAAGGTCGCCCGAAGCTTTCTTT
V: TRBV6-6; D: -; size: -; J: TRBJ2-2; length: 13; CDR3: CASRPSSSGELFF; DNA: TGTGCCAGTCGACCAAGCTCCTCCGGGGAGCTGTTTTTT
V: TRBV6-6; D: -; size: -; J: TRBJ1-2; length: 15; CDR3: CASTIPDRDYYGYTF; DNA: TGTGCCAGCACCATACCCGACAGAGACTACTATGGCTACACCTTC
V: TRBV19; D: TRBD1; size: -; J: TRBJ1-2; length: 15; CDR3: CASSIDRDRIYGYTF; DNA: TGTGCCAGTAGTATCGACCGGGACAGGATCTATGGCTACACCTTC
V: TRBV5-6; D: -; size: -; J: TRBJ2-1; length: 15; CDR3: CASSSGRRGGLEQFF; DNA: TGTGCCAGCAGCTCAGGCAGGAGGGGGGGCCTTGAGCAGTTCTTC
V: TRBV9; D: TRBD1; size: -; J: TRBJ1-6; length: 17; CDR3: CASSVGAGGGYNSPLHF; DNA: TGTGCCAGCAGCGTAGGGGCAGGGGGTGGTTATAATTCACCCCTCCACTTT
V: TRBV19; D: -; size: -; J: TRBJ1-1; length: 12; CDR3: CASGRLNTEAFF; DNA: TGTGCCAGCGGGCGGTTGAACACTGAAGCTTTCTTT
V: TRBV5-1; D: TRBD1; size: -; J: TRBJ2-6; length: 16; CDR3: CASSLEGAGGANVLTF; DNA: TGCGCCAGCAGCTTGGAGGGGGCAGGTGGGGCCAACGTCCTGACTTTC
V: TRBV7-8; D: -; size: -; J: TRBJ1-2; length: 14; CDR3: CASSLDRSNYGYTF; DNA: TGTGCCAGCAGCCTTGACAGGAGTAACTATGGCTACACCTTC
V: TRBV11-1; D: -; size: -; J: TRBJ2-7; length: 15; CDR3: CASSLDGLPFYEQYF; DNA: TGTGCCAGCAGCTTGGACGGACTTCCCTTCTACGAGCAGTACTTC
V: TRBV30; D: TRBD1; size: -; J: TRBJ2-7; length: 14; CDR3: CAWSSQGALYEQYF; DNA: TGTGCCTGGAGTTCACAGGGGGCGCTCTACGAGCAGTACTTC
V: TRBV11-3; D: TRBD1; size: few; J: TRBJ1-3; length: 17; CDR3: CASSLAWTGYSGNTIYF; DNA: TGTGCCAGCAGCTTAGCCTGGACAGGATACTCTGGAAACACCATATATTTT
V: TRBV19; D: -; size: -; J: TRBJ1-1; length: 14; CDR3: CASSPTAVNTEAFF; DNA: TGTGCCAGTAGCCCGACAGCGGTGAACACTGAAGCTTTCTTT
V: TRBV7-9; D: -; size: -; J: TRBJ1-3; length: 14; CDR3: CASSLGGDGNTIYF; DNA: TGTGCCAGCAGCTTAGGAGGGGACGGAAACACCATATATTTT
V: TRBV5-5; D: TRBD1; size: -; J: TRBJ2-1; length: 16; CDR3: CASSSGLGTANNEQFF; DNA: TGTGCCAGCAGCTCTGGTCTGGGGACAGCAAACAATGAGCAGTTCTTC
V: TRBV19; D: -; size: -; J: TRBJ1-1; length: 13; CDR3: CASSIDGDREAFF; DNA: TGTGCCAGTAGTATAGATGGTGACAGAGAAGCTTTCTTT
V: TRBV29-1; D: -; size: -; J: TRBJ1-2; length: 12; CDR3: CSVDRQRGGYTF; DNA: TGCAGCGTTGATCGGCAGCGGGGAGGCTACACCTTC
V: TRBV11-2; D: -; size: once; J: TRBJ1-1; length: 13; CDR3: CASTRRGNTEAFF; DNA: TGTGCCAGCACCAGGAGGGGTAACACTGAAGCTTTCTTT
V: TRBV2; D: -; size: -; J: TRBJ2-7; length: 12; CDR3: CASRQSSYEQYF; DNA: TGTGCCAGCAGGCAGAGCTCCTACGAGCAGTACTTC
V: TRBV5-4; D: TRBD2; size: -; J: TRBJ2-2; length: 16; CDR3: CASSPTSGDSNGELFF; DNA: TGTGCCAGCAGCCCGACTAGCGGGGATAGTAACGGGGAGCTGTTTTTT